The present T cell receptor beta chain was sequenced within a study of control samples from healthy donors and cancer patients. CDR1 is SGHNT, CDR2 YYREEE, per germline (reference sequence). The CDR3 is 13 amino acids. V dropped 4 bases and J dropped 5; count of bases not matched to a gene: 4. Using immunoSEQ multiplex PCR, the repertoire was profiled, and TCRdb retains in-frame clones only, with some absent. The sample has 100,000 to 150,000 clones, more than 80% seen once. This receptor was obtained from a man younger than 35 in good health. V is TRBV5-4 and J is TRBJ1-2; 8 bases fit TRBD1. Sequenced input: blood. The CDR3 DNA reads TGTGCCAGCAGCCAGGGACAGGATTATGGCTACACCTTC. Protein product: CASSQGQDYGYTF. The full variable domain, in which reference TRBV5-4 and TRBJ1-2 provide the parts outside the CDR3, is ETGVTQSPTHLIKTRGQQVTLRCSSQSGHNTVSWYQQALGQGPQFIFQYYREEENGRGNFPPRFSGLQFPNYSSELNVNALELDDSALYLCASSQGQDYGYTFGSGTRLTVV.